The 7 T cell receptor beta chains listed next were all sequenced from one sample in a study of cytotoxic CD8 clonotypes in ibrutinib-treated CLL. Sequenced by immunoSEQ multiplex PCR; TCRdb stores in-frame clones only, minus some. The data contain about 150,000 clones, about 78% of them singletons. This specimen was PBMCs, taken after 24 months of ibrutinib treatment. The receptors come from a human donor with chronic lymphocytic leukemia.

The chain recombines TRBV6-5 with TRBJ1-1; maybe TRBD1 (6 bases). CDR1 and CDR2 (germline): MNHEY, SVGAGI. The ends were cut back, 5 bases at V and 5 bases at J, with 18 bases in the middle. The CDR3 extends over 15 amino acids. In DNA, the CDR3 is TGTGCCAGCAGTCCAAGTAAGGGGGTCGGGACTGAAGCTTTCTTT. Translated: CASSPSKGVGTEAFF.

V gene TRBV28 combines with J gene TRBJ2-7; D is possibly TRBD1 or TRBD2 (5 bases each). From germline, CDR1 is MDHEN and CDR2 SYDVKM. The ends were cut back, 2 bases at V and 2 bases at J, with 13 bases in the middle. The CDR3 length is 15 residues. The CDR3 DNA sequence: TGTGCCAGCAGTTTACCCGCGAGGGGTGCCTACGAGCAGTACTTC. It translates to CASSLPARGAYEQYF.

This clone was seen only once. V gene TRBV6-1 combines with J gene TRBJ1-5; a weak D match, TRBD1 (6 bases). The V gene lost 7 bases and the J gene lost 5 bases, with 12 bases spanning the gap. The V gene's germline CDR1 is MNHNS and CDR2 SASEGT. CDR3 length: 13 residues. The CDR3 DNA follows: TGTGCCAGCAAAGGACAGCCTGATCAGCCCCAGCATTTT. It translates to CASKGQPDQPQHF.

This chain connects TRBV7-6 to TRBJ2-7; 8 bases map to TRBD2. CDR1 and CDR2 from the germline V gene are SGHVS and FNYEAQ. The CDR3 runs 17 residues. With V trimmed by 5 bases and J by 5 bases, 17 bases remained unmatched. CDR3 bases: TGTGCCAGCAGCCCGGGGGGGTACGCAACCACTTGGGACGAGCAGTACTTC. Translation gives CASSPGGYATTWDEQYF.

This clone was detected once. V usage is TRBV27 and J usage is TRBJ1-1; 11 bases fit TRBD1. The CDR3 has 14 amino acids. J lost 11 bases, V lost 6 bases, and 11 bases had no gene match. Germline assignment: CDR1 MNHEY and CDR2 SMNVEV (reference sequence). For the CDR3, the DNA is TGTGCCAGCAGCCCCTCGTCCGGACAGGGGGCGGCTTTCTTT. This encodes CASSPSSGQGAAFF.

This clone showed up many times. The genes are TRBV14 and TRBJ2-7, with 7 bases fitting TRBD1. With V trimmed by 4 bases and J by 6 bases, 6 bases remained unmatched. This CDR3 region has 13 residues. The germline gives CDR1 SGHDN, CDR2 FVKESK. The CDR3, as DNA: TGTGCCAGCAGCCCCAACAGGGGCGGCGAGCAGTACTTC. Its translation is CASSPNRGGEQYF.

The chain joins TRBV28 to TRBJ2-7; D may correspond to TRBD1 or TRBD2 (5 bases each). The CDR3 totals 17 residues. Germline V gives CDR1 MDHEN, CDR2 SYDVKM. Trimming cost V 1 base and J 2 bases, with 18 bases left between them. The CDR3 spells CASSLYSTGTVPYEQYF. The CDR3, as DNA: TGTGCCAGCAGTTTATATAGTACCGGGACGGTTCCCTACGAGCAGTACTTC.